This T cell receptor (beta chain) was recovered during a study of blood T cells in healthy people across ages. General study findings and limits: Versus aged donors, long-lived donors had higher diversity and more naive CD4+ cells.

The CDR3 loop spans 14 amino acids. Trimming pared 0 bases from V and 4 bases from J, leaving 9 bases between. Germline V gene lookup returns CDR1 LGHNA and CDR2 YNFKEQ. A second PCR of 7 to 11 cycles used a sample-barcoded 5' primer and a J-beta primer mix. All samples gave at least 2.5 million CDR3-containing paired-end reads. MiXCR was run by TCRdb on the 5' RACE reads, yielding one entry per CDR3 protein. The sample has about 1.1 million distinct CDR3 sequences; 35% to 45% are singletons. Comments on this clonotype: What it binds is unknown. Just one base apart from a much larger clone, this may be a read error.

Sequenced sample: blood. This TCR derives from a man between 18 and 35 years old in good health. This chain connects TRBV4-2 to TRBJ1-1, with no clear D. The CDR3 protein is CASSQEFDATEAFF. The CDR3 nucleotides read TGTGCCAGCAGCCAAGAGTTTGACGCCACTGAAGCTTTCTTT.